The sequence of this T cell receptor (beta chain) was determined in a study of memory CD4+ T cells and cytomegalovirus serostatus. Looking at the study overall: Of the healthy Belgian adults, 9 were CMV seropositive and 20 to 30 seronegative.

Only in-frame clones appear in the TCRdb table, and some are missing; sequencing was by immunoSEQ multiplex PCR. This sample carries roughly 54,000 clones, around three quarters of them seen once, and the ten largest clones take roughly 1.7%. The sort gate was single viable CD3+CD4+CD8-CD45RO+ cells for memory CD4+ T cells. CMV serostatus came from serum IgG against pp150, pp28, p38, p52. Notes on this clone: As yet, its antigen is unknown.

Germline CDR1 reads SNHLY; CDR2 reads FYNNEI. V gave up 5 bases and J gave up 4 bases, with 13 bases separating them. The CDR3 loop spans 14 amino acids. Whole-study results and caveats: The CMV-associated TCR signature appears largely within the CD4+ memory repertoire. Of 150 to 200 reported CMV TCRbeta sequences, some 70 were found in memory CD4+ repertoires.

The chain joins TRBV2 to TRBJ2-3; D tentatively fits TRBD1 or TRBD2 (5 bases each). This TCR was recovered from an adult in good health and CMV-seronegative. The sequencing sample was made of memory CD4+ T cells from blood. The CDR3 loop is CASSLGVGPDTQYF. CDR3 DNA: TGTGCCAGCAGTCTGGGGGTTGGACCAGATACGCAGTATTTT. Combining the CDR3 with reference TRBV2 and TRBJ2-3 gives the whole variable domain EPEVTQTPSHQVTQMGQEVILRCVPISNHLYFYWYRQILGQKVEFLVSFYNNEISEKSEIFDDQFSVERPDGSNFTLKIRSTKLEDSAMYFCASSLGVGPDTQYFGPGTRLTVL.